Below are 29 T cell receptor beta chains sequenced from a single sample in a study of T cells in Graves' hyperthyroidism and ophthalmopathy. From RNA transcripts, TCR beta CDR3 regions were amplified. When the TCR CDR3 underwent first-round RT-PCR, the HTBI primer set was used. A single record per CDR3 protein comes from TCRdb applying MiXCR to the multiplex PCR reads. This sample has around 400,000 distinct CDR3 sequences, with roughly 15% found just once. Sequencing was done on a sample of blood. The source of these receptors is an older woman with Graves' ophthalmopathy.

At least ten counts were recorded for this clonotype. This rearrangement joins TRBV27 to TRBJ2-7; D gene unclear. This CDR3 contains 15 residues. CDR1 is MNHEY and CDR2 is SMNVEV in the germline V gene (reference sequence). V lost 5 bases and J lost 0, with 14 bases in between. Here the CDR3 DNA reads TGTGCCAGCAGTGAAGGCGCACAACTCTCCTACGAGCAGTACTTC. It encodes CASSEGAQLSYEQYF.

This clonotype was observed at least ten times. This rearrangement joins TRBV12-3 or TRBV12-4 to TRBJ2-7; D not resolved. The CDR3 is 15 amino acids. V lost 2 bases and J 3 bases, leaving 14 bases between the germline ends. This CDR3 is CASSLSTGWGYEQYF. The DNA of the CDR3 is TGTGCCAGCAGTTTAAGTACGGGTTGGGGCTACGAGCAGTACTTC.

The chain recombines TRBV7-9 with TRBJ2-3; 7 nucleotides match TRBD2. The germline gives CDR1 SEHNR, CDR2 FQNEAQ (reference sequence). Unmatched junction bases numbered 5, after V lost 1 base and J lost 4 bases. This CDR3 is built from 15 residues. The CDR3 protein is CASSLGAGAADTQYF. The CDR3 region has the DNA TGTGCCAGCAGCTTAGGGGCGGGAGCTGCAGATACGCAGTATTTT.

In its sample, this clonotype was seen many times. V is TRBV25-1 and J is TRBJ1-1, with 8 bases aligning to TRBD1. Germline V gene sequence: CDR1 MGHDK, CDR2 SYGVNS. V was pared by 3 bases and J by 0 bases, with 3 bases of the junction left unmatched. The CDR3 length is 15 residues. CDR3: CASSDRGQVNTEAFF. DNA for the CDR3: TGTGCCAGCAGTGACCGGGGACAGGTGAACACTGAAGCTTTCTTT.

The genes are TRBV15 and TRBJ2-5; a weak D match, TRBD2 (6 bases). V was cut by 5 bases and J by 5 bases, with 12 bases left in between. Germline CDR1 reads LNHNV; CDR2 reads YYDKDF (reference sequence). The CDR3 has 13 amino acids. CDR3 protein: CATSGGAGETQYF. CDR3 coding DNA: TGTGCCACCAGCGGAGGGGCTGGGGAGACCCAGTACTTC.

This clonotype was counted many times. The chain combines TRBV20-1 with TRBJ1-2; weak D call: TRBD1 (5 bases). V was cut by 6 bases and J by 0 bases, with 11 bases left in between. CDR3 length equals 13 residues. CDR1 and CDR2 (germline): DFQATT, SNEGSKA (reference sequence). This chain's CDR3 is CSARGPANYGYTF. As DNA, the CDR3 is TGCAGTGCGAGGGGACCAGCTAACTATGGCTACACCTTC.

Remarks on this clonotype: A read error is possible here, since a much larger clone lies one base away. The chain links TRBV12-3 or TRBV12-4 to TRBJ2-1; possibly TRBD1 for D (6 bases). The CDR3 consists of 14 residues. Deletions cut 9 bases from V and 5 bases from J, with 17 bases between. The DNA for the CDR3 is TGTGCCAGGAGCCTACTTACAGGGAACAATGAGCAGTTCTTC. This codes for CARSLLTGNNEQFF.

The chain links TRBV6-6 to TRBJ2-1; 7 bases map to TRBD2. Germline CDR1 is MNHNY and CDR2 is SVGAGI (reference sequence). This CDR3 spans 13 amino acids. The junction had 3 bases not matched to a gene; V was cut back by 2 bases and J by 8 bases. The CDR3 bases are TGTGCCAGCAGTTACCCAGGGAGGGATGAGCAGTTCTTC. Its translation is CASSYPGRDEQFF.

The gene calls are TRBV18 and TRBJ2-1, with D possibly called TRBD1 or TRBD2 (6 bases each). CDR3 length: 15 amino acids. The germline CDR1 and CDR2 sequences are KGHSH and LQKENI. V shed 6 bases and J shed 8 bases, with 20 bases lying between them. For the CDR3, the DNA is TGTGCCAGCTCCCTAAGGGGGGATTCTGTGGATGAGCAGTTCTTC. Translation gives CASSLRGDSVDEQFF.

CDR3 protein: CASNPGGGRANEQFF. The CDR3, as DNA: TGTGCCAGCAACCCCGGAGGCGGGAGGGCAAATGAGCAGTTCTTC. The chain employs TRBV9 and TRBJ2-1, with 9 bases aligning to TRBD2. V was pared by 6 bases and J by 7 bases, with 11 bases of the junction left unmatched. This CDR3 contains 15 residues. From germline, CDR1 is SGDLS and CDR2 YYNGEE.

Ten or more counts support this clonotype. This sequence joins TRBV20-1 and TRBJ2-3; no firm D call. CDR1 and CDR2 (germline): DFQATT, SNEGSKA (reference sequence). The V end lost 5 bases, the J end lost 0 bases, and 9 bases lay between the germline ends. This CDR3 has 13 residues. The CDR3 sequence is CSAPAISTDTQYF. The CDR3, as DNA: TGCAGTGCTCCGGCGATCAGCACAGATACGCAGTATTTT.

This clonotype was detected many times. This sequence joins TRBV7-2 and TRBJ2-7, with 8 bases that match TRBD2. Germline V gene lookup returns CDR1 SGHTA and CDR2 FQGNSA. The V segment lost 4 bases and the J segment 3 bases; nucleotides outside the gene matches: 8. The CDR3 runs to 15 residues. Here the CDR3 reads CASSSERAGVYEQYF. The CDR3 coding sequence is TGTGCCAGCAGCTCTGAACGAGCGGGAGTCTACGAGCAGTACTTC. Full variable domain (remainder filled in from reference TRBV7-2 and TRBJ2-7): GAGVSQSPSNKVTEKGKDVELRCDPISGHTALYWYRQSLGQGLEFLIYFQGNSAPDKSGLPSDRFSAERTGGSVSTLTIQRTQQEDSAVYLCASSSERAGVYEQYFGPGTRLTVT.

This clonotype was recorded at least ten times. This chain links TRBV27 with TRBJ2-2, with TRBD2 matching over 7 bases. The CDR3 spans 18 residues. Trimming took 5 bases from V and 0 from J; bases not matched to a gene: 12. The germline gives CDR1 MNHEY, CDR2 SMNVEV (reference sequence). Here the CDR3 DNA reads TGTGCCAGCAGTCGCTGGGGCGGGAGCCTAACGAACACCGGGGAGCTGTTTTTT. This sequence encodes CASSRWGGSLTNTGELFF.

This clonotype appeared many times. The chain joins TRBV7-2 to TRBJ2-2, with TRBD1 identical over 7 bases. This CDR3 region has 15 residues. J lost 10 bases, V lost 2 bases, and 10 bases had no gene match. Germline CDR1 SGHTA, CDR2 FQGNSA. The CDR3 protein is CASSLRDSPLVELFF. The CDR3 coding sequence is TGTGCCAGCAGCTTAAGGGACAGCCCCTTGGTGGAGCTGTTTTTT.

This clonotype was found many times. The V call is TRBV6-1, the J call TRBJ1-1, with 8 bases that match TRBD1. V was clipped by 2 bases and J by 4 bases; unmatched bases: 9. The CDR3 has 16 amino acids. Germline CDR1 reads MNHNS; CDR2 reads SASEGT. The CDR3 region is CASSERGQGSGTEAFF. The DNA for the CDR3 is TGTGCCAGCAGTGAACGCGGACAGGGCTCGGGCACTGAAGCTTTCTTT.

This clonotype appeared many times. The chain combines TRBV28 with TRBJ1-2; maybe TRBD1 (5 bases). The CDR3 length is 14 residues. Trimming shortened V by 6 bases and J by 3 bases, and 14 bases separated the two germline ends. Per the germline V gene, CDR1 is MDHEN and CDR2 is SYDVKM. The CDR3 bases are TGTGCCAGCAGCCAGGGAAGTAAGGACTATGGCTACACCTTC. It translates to CASSQGSKDYGYTF.

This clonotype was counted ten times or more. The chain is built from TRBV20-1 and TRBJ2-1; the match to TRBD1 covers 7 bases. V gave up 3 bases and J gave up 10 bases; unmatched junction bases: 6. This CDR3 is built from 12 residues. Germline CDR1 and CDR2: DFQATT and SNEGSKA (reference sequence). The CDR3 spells CSASGDSWEQFF. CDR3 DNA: TGCAGTGCTAGTGGGGACAGCTGGGAGCAGTTCTTC.

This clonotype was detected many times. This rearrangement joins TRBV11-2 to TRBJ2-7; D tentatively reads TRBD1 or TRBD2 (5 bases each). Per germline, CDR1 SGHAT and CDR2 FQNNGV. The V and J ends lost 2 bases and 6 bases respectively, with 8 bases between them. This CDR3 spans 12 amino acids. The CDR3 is CASSLTGPEQYF. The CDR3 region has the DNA TGTGCCAGCAGCTTAACGGGGCCCGAGCAGTACTTC.

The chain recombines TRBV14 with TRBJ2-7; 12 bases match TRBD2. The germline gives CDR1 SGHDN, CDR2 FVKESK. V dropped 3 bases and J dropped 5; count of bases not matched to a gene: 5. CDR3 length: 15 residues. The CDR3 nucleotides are TGTGCCAGCAGCCAGCTAGCGGGAGGGCCTAACGAGCAGTACTTC. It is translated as CASSQLAGGPNEQYF.

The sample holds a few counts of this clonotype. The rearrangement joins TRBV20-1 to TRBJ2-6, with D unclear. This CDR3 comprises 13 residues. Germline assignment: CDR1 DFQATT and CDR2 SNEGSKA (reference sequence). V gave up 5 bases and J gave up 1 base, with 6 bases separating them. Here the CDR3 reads CSALFSGANVLTF. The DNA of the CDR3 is TGCAGTGCTCTGTTTTCTGGGGCCAACGTCCTGACTTTC.

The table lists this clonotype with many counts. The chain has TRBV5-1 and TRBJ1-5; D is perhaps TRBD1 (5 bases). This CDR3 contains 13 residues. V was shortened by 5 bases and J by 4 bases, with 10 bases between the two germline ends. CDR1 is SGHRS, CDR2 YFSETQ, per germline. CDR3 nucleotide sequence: TGCGCCAGCAGTCAGGGTTGGAATCAGCCCCAGCATTTT. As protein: CASSQGWNQPQHF.

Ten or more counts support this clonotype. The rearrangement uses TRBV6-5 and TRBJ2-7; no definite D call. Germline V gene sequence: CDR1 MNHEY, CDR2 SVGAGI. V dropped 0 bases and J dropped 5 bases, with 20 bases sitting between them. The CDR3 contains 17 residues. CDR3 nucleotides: TGTGCCAGCAGTTACTCGAACCTCACGCAGGCCACTCACGAGCAGTACTTC. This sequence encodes CASSYSNLTQATHEQYF.

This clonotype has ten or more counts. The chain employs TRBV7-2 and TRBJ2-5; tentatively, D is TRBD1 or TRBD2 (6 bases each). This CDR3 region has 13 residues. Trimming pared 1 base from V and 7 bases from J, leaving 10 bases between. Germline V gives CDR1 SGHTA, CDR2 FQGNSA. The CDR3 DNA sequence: TGTGCCAGCAGCTTAGACGGGGGCGGGACCCAGTACTTC. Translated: CASSLDGGGTQYF.

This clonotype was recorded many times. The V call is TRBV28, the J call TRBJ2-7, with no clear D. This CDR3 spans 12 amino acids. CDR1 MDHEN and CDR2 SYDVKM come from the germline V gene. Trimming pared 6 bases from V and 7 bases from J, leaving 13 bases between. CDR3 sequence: CASSRSPFEQYF. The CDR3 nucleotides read TGTGCCAGCAGCCGTAGCCCCTTTGAGCAGTACTTC. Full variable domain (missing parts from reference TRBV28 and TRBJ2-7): DVKVTQSSRYLVKRTGEKVFLECVQDMDHENMFWYRQDPGLGLRLIYFSYDVKMKEKGDIPEGYSVSREKKERFSLILESASTNQTSMYLCASSRSPFEQYFGPGTRLTVT.

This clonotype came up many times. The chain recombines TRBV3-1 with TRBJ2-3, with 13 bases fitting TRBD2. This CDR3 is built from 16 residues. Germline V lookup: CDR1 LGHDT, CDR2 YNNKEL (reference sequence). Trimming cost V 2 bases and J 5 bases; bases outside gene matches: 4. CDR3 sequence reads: CASSQRLAGGGDTQYF. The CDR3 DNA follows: TGTGCCAGCAGCCAAAGACTAGCGGGAGGTGGAGATACGCAGTATTTT.

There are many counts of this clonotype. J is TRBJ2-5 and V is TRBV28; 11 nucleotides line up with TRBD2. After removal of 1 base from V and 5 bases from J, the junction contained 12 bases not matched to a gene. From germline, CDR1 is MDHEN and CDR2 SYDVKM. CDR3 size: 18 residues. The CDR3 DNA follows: TGTGCCAGCAGTTTATTGGGGACTAGCGGATCTGGTCCTGAGACCCAGTACTTC. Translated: CASSLLGTSGSGPETQYF. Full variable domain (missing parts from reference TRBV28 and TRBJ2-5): DVKVTQSSRYLVKRTGEKVFLECVQDMDHENMFWYRQDPGLGLRLIYFSYDVKMKEKGDIPEGYSVSREKKERFSLILESASTNQTSMYLCASSLLGTSGSGPETQYFGPGTRLLVL.

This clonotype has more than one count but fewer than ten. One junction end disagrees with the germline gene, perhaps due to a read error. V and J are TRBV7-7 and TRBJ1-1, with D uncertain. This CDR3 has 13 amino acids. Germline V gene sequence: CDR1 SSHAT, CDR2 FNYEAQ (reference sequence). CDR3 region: CASSQTANTEAFF. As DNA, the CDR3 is TGTGCTAGCAGTCAGACGGCGAACACTGAAGCTTTCTTT.

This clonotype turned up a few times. The CDR3 sequence is CSAEDLGEMGNEQFF. CDR3 DNA sequence: TGCAGTGCTGAAGATCTGGGAGAAATGGGCAATGAGCAGTTCTTC. The gene calls are TRBV20-1 and TRBJ2-1, with D possibly TRBD2 on 5 matching bases. This CDR3 has 15 amino acids. Germline assignment: CDR1 DFQATT and CDR2 SNEGSKA (reference sequence). Trimming removed 5 bases from V and 6 bases from J, with 20 bases in between.

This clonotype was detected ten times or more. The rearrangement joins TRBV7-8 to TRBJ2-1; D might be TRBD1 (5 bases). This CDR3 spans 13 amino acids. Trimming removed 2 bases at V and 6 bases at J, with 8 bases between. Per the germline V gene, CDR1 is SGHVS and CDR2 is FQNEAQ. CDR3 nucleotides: TGTGCCAGCAGCTTATCAGGGCTCAATGAGCAGTTCTTC. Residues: CASSLSGLNEQFF.